The clone carrying this TCR beta chain has a single count. This specimen comes from a study of blood T cell repertoires in COVID-19. Across the whole study: From T cells, B-cell-depleted T cells, or PBMCs came the material, which was cDNA or gDNA.

The germline CDR1 and CDR2 sequences are LGHNA and YNFKEQ. Trimming shortened V by 1 base and J by 0 bases, and 13 bases separated the two germline ends. This CDR3 is built from 18 residues. Assay used: immunoSEQ multiplex PCR; TCRdb lists only in-frame clones, some missing. The sample lists more than 70,000 clones, 88% occurring once. Sequencing was carried out using peripheral blood. The clonotype was recovered from a human donor in a cohort sampled during active COVID-19. The V and J genes are TRBV4-2 and TRBJ2-6; D unclear. The CDR3 loop is CASSQVLLPISGANVLTF. The CDR3, as DNA: TGTGCCAGCAGCCAAGTACTGCTCCCCATCTCTGGGGCCAACGTCCTGACTTTC.